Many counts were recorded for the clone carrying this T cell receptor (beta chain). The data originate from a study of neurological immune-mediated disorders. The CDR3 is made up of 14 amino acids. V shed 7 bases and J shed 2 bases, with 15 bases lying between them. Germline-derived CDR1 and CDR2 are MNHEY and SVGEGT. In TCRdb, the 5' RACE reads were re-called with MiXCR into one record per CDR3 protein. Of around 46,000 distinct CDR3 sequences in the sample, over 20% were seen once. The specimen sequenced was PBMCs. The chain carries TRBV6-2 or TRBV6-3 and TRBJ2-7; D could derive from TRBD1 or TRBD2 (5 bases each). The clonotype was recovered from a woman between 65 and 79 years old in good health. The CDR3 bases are TGTGCCAGCATCTCCGGGACGTACACCTACGAGCAGTACTTC. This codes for CASISGTYTYEQYF.